The clone carrying this T cell receptor beta chain came up a few times. Its matching antigen is unknown. These data are taken from a study of siplizumab effects on memory and regulatory T cells. Overall study context: Paired reactions compared siplizumab at 0.8 to 1 ug/mL with no drug, using mixed lymphocyte reactions. Study results and caveats: Siplizumab, the agent tested, significantly reduced alloreactive sequences traceable to unstimulated CD4+ memory cells.

Measured with immunoSEQ multiplex PCR; TCRdb has only the in-frame clones, and not every one. The sample records under 15,000 clones, approximately 45% being singletons. There are 15 residues in the CDR3. Per the germline V gene, CDR1 is LNHDA and CDR2 is SQIVND (reference sequence). Trimming cost V 3 bases and J 0 bases, with 11 bases left between them. Mixed lymphocyte reaction cells underwent 6 days of coculture at 37°C. Sequencing was performed on CFSE-low (dividing) CD8+ T cells sorted from an allogeneic mixed lymphocyte reaction. The clonotype comes from a human donor in good health; the cells came from an allogeneic mixed lymphocyte reaction. Some clones in this sample may be carry-over from other donors' samples. This chain connects TRBV19 to TRBJ1-1, with D tentatively TRBD1 (5 bases). The CDR3 spells CASSIGAYMNTEAFF. The CDR3 DNA reads as TGTGCCAGTAGTATCGGGGCCTATATGAACACTGAAGCTTTCTTT. Looking up the rest from reference TRBV19 and TRBJ1-1 gives the full variable domain: DGGITQSPKYLFRKEGQNVTLSCEQNLNHDAMYWYRQDPGQGLRLIYYSQIVNDFQKGDIAEGYSVSREKKESFPLTVTSAQKNPTAFYLCASSIGAYMNTEAFFGQGTRLTVV.